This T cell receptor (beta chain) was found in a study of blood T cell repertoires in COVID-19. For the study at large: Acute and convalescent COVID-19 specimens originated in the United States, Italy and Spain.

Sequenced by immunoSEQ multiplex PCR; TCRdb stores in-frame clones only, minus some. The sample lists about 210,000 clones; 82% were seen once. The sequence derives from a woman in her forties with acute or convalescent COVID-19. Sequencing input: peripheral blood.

The CDR3 DNA sequence: TGCAGCGTTACTACAGGTCGCGGCGAGCAGTACTTC. It codes for CSVTTGRGEQYF. V gene TRBV29-1 combines with J gene TRBJ2-7; tentative D call: TRBD1 (5 bases). V lost 5 bases and J lost 6, with 14 bases in between. Germline-derived CDR1 and CDR2 are SQVTM and ANQGSEA. The CDR3 contains 12 residues.